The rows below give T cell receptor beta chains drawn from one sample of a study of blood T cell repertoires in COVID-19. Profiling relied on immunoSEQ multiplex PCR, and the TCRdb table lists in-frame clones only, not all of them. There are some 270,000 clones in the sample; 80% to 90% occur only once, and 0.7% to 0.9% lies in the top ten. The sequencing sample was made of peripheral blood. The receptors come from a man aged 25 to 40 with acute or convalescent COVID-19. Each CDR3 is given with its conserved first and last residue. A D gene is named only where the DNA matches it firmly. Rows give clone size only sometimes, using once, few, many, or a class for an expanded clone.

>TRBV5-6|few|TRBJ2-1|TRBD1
TGTGCCAGCAGCAAAGGGGGCTGGTACAATGAGCAGTTCTTC
CASSKGGWYNEQFF
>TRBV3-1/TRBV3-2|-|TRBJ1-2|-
TGTGCCAGCAGCCAAGCAGCGTATGGCTACACCTTC
CASSQAAYGYTF
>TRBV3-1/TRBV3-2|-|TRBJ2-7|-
TGTGCCAGCAGCCAAGGATGGAGGGGCGAGCAGTACTTC
CASSQGWRGEQYF
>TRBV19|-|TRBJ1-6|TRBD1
TGTGCCAGCCATGGGACAGGGGACAATTCACCCCTCCACTTT
CASHGTGDNSPLHF
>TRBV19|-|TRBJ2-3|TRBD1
TGTGCCAGTAGTCAGGACAGGGTGGGAGATACGCAGTATTTT
CASSQDRVGDTQYF
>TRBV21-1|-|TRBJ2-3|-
TGTGCCAGCAGCAAAGTTTGTAGGAGCCCCCCTGGCACAGATACGCAGTATTTT
CASSKVCRSPPGTDTQYF
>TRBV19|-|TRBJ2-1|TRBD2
TGTGCCAGTAGTATCGGAGCGGGGGGGCCCAATGAGCAGTTCTTC
CASSIGAGGPNEQFF
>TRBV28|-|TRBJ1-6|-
TGTGCCAGCCTAGACTTCCAGGGGATCGAGTCACCCCTCCACTTT
CASLDFQGIESPLHF
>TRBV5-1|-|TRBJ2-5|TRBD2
TGCGCCAGCAGCTTCACTAGCGGGAACAACCAAGAGACCCAGTACTTC
CASSFTSGNNQETQYF
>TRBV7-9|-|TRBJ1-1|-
TGTGCCAGCAGCTTAGTCACTGGGGGCCTAGCTTTCTTT
CASSLVTGGLAFF
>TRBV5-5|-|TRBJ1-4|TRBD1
TGTGCCAGCAGCGCCGACAGGGCAACTAATGAAAAACTGTTTTTT
CASSADRATNEKLFF
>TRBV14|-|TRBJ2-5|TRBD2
TGTGCCAGCAGCCAGGAGCCGGGACTAGCGAGCGAGACCCAGTACTTC
CASSQEPGLASETQYF
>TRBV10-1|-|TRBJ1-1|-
TGCGCCAGCAGTGAGCCGCCGGGCACTGAAGCTTTCTTT
CASSEPPGTEAFF
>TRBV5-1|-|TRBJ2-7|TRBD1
TGCGCCAGCAGCCTCAGGACAGGAGCCTCCTACGAGCAGTACTTC
CASSLRTGASYEQYF
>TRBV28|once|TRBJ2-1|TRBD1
TGTGCCAGCAGTTTTGAGGGGGTATTTAGAGGGAGTGGGGACAGTCTCTCCTACAATGAGCAGTTCTTC
CASSFEGVFRGSGDSLSYNEQFF
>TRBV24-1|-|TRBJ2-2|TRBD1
TGTGCCACCAGTTCCTGGACAGGGGGGCTGTTTTTT
CATSSWTGGLFF
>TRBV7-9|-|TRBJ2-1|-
TGTGCCAGCAGCTTAGGAAGGGGGAGTCTCTACAATGAGCAGTTCTTC
CASSLGRGSLYNEQFF
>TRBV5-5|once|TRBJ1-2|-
TGTGCCAGCAGCTTGGCCTCAACGCGGAACTATGGCTACACCTTC
CASSLASTRNYGYTF
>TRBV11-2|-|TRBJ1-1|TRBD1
TGTGCCAGCAGCACACGGACAGGGGGAAAATTAGCTGAAGCTTTCTTT
CASSTRTGGKLAEAFF
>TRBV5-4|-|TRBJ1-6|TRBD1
TGTGCCAGCAGCTTGGGGGACAGGGTTAATTCACCCCTCCACTTT
CASSLGDRVNSPLHF
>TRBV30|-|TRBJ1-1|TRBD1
TGTGCAGAGATTACAGGGGTGAACACTGAAGCTTTCTTT
CAEITGVNTEAFF
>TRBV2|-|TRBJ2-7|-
TGTGCCAGCAGTGAAGGGCCGATCAGCTCCTACGAGCAGTACTTC
CASSEGPISSYEQYF
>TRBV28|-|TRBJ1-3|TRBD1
TGTGCCAGCCGTGAAGGGGGCTTTGGAAACACCATATATTTT
CASREGGFGNTIYF
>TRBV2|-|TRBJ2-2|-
TGTGCCAGCAGGACACAGGGATCGAACACCGGGGAGCTGTTTTTT
CASRTQGSNTGELFF